This T cell receptor beta chain was sequenced in a study of tumor-infiltrating T cells and Merkel cell polyomavirus (dated by TCRdb to about 2017). Context from the whole study: The study examined CD8+ T cells specific for the Merkel cell polyomavirus KLL epitope in Merkel cell carcinoma patients. Across the study, one tumor sample was a frozen nodal tumor digest and one was a flash-frozen core biopsy of a metastasis. Most of the whole-tumor samples were roughly 27-micron curls sectioned from formalin-fixed, paraffin-embedded tissue blocks. Patients came in at different disease stages and had a median follow-up of approximately 2.7 years, ranging from roughly 1.1 to 6.0 years. In approximately 15 samples, KLL-tetramer-sorted cells taken from blood or tumor-infiltrating lymphocytes underwent TRB sequencing, as did roughly twelve matched whole-tumor samples. Varied, non-standardized therapies, including chemotherapy, radiation and immunotherapies, were received by the patients.

The sample holds one count of this clone. Its specific antigen is unknown. Per-nucleotide qualities are absent, and no much larger clonotype sits a single base away. The library was prepared using the immunoSEQ multiplex PCR assay. Adaptive Biotechnologies (Seattle, WA) carried out the genomic DNA extraction, TRB sequencing and normalization. The paper's data handling went like this. Clonality was computed as one minus Shannon entropy of productive TRB sequences normalized by log2 of unique productive sequences. KLL-specific clonotypes in tumors were identified by matching TCRbeta CDR3 amino acid sequences to those from the tetramer-sorted sample of each patient. In TCRdb, the immuneACCESS table is reduced to in-frame sequences with V and J assigned. These tables do not hold every clone; where another copy was compared, an unresolved V gene accounts for under half, and the others remain unexplained. V and J calls plus clone size are reproduced from that table; the DNA served to infer D and trimming. Here the sample has over 20,000 clones; 70% to 90% occur a single time. The ten biggest clones cover approximately 3% of the sample.

All patients' tumors stained robustly positive for Merkel cell polyomavirus Large T antigen by immunohistochemistry. The study included around 13 Merkel cell carcinoma patients whose blood and/or cultured TIL contained robust KLL-tetramer+ populations exceeding 0.04% of CD8+ T cells. Every patient was Caucasian, and patient ages had a median of roughly 65 years and ranged from about 50 to 77 years. For patients with unknown primaries who presented with nodal disease, or in cases where primary tissue was insufficient, lymph node tumors were analyzed. Here is what the overall study found, with its caveats: A greater number of unique KLL-specific clonotypes in tumors (5-108 vs 0-3) was associated with a significant advantage in MCC-specific survival (P = 0.0051). Because only a single viral epitope was studied, T cells directed against other Merkel cell polyomavirus epitopes were not captured. Significantly improved MCC-specific survival was associated with a higher fraction of KLL-specific T cells within tumors (1.9-18% versus about 0-0.14%). One limitation of the study is the small sample size (n of about 12 patients). KLL-specific TRB repertoires proved diverse and largely private: among roughly 430 unique sequences, only one clonotype was public, and a couple of patients shared that clonotype.

Trimmed from V: 5 bases; trimmed from J: 6 bases; junction bases lacking a gene match: 6. Spanning cysteine to phenylalanine, the CDR3 consists of 15 amino acids. Solely the CDR3 DNA is kept, with 45 bases framed from the first base. From a lookup of the germline V gene, CDR1 and CDR2 are MNHEY and SVGAGI. This clonotype originated in a man aged 50 or older with Merkel cell carcinoma. The specimen sequenced was lymph node tissue. The V and J genes are TRBV6-5 and TRBJ1-6; the central 8 bases match TRBD1. The DNA sequence is as follows: TGTGCCAGCAGTCTTAACGGACAGGGTAATTCACCCCTCCACTTT. This encodes CASSLNGQGNSPLHF.